The rows below give T cell receptor beta chains drawn from one sample of a study of T cells in Graves' hyperthyroidism and ophthalmopathy. A single record per CDR3 protein comes from TCRdb applying MiXCR to the multiplex PCR reads. The sample holds under 350,000 distinct CDR3 sequences, about 17% seen once. Sequencing input: blood. The receptor set was obtained from a woman in her sixties with Graves' ophthalmopathy. The CDR3 runs from the conserved cysteine through the conserved F or W. D genes are given only for firm matches. Only part of the rows carry a size: once, few, many, or a class if the clone is expanded.

j_call v_call d_call clone_size cdr3_nt cdr3_aa
TRBJ1-5 TRBV20-1 - many TGCAGTGCTAGGGCTGTTTATAGCAATCAGCCCCAGCATTTT CSARAVYSNQPQHF
TRBJ1-2 TRBV29-1 - - TGCAGCGTTGAACGGCGGAACTATGGCTACACCTTC CSVERRNYGYTF
TRBJ1-4 TRBV20-1 - many TGCAGTGTTAAAGGTGGTGAAAAACTGTTTTTT CSVKGGEKLFF
TRBJ1-2 TRBV9 TRBD1 - TGTGCCAGCAGCGTAGAATCTGACAGGGCCACCTTC CASSVESDRATF
TRBJ1-2 TRBV11-2 - few TGTGCCAGCAGCCACATTGGACATCTGGCTAACTATGGCTACACCTTC CASSHIGHLANYGYTF
TRBJ2-7 TRBV11-2 TRBD1 - TGTGCCAGCAGCTTAGACGGGACAGGTTTCTACGAGCAGTACTTC CASSLDGTGFYEQYF
TRBJ2-2 TRBV19 TRBD1 - TGTGCCAGTAGTATAGAGTCCAGGGGGTACACCGGGGAGCTGTTTTTT CASSIESRGYTGELFF
TRBJ1-2 TRBV14 - many TGTGCCAGCAGGCTGACAGGAACGGAAGGCTACACCTTC CASRLTGTEGYTF
TRBJ2-5 TRBV28 - many TGTGCCAGCAGACCTGGGGGCAGCCTAGAGACCCAGTACTTC CASRPGGSLETQYF
TRBJ2-1 TRBV7-3 TRBD2 - TGTGCCAGCAGCCCAATAGCGGGGGGCTACAATGAGCAGTTCTTC CASSPIAGGYNEQFF
TRBJ1-1 TRBV6-1 - few TGTGCCAGCAGCCCCCGCTCGGGCCTTGAAGCTTTCTTT CASSPRSGLEAFF
TRBJ1-1 TRBV4-1 - few TGCGCCAGCAGACAGGGTGGCGCTGAAGCTTTCTTT CASRQGGAEAFF
TRBJ1-4 TRBV6-1 - few TGTGCCGGGGCCGTCTCCCCGGCTGAAAAACTGTTTTTT CAGAVSPAEKLFF
TRBJ2-7 TRBV6-1 - many TGTGCCAGCAGCCCGGGTGAGGGAACCTACGAGCAGTACTTC CASSPGEGTYEQYF
TRBJ2-7 TRBV29-1 - many TGCAGCGTTGTTACAGGCTCCTACGAGCAGTACTTC CSVVTGSYEQYF
TRBJ1-3 TRBV6-1 - few TGTGCCAGCAGTACAGGGGGAAACACCATATATTTT CASSTGGNTIYF
TRBJ2-2 TRBV6-2/TRBV6-3 - few TGTGCCAGCACGGGGGAGAACACCGGGGAGCTGTTTTTT CASTGENTGELFF
TRBJ2-6 TRBV15 - - TGTGCCACCAGCCTCTTCAAAGAGGGGGCTGGGGCCAACGTCCTGACTTTC CATSLFKEGAGANVLTF
TRBJ2-5 TRBV20-1 TRBD1 few TGCAGTACGGACGGACAGGGTCAAGAGACCCAGTACTTC CSTDGQGQETQYF
TRBJ1-1 TRBV11-2 - many TGTGCCAGCAGCTTTCCGGGAGGGGACACTGAAGCTTTCTTT CASSFPGGDTEAFF
TRBJ1-1 TRBV7-9 TRBD1 many TGTGCCAGCACCGCGACAGGGAGTCACACTGAAGCTTTCTTT CASTATGSHTEAFF
TRBJ2-3 TRBV28 TRBD2 many TGTGCCAGCAGCCCCGGACTAGCGGGAGTTATCGCAGATACGCAGTATTTT CASSPGLAGVIADTQYF
TRBJ2-1 TRBV13 TRBD2 few TGTGCCAGCCTTTTGGGGGGGGGCTACAATGAGCAGTTCTTC CASLLGGGYNEQFF
TRBJ2-1 TRBV20-1 TRBD2 - TGCAGTGCTCACACTGGCTTGACTAGCGGGGGCAGGTCGAGTGAGCAGTTCTTC CSAHTGLTSGGRSSEQFF
TRBJ1-2 TRBV12-3/TRBV12-4 - few TGTGCCAGCAGTCCCCTCGAGAGGGTGAATGGCTACACCTTC CASSPLERVNGYTF
TRBJ2-4 TRBV6-2/TRBV6-3 - many TGTGCCAGCTGCGGACCAGCCCAATTAGCCAAAAACATTCAGTACTTC CASCGPAQLAKNIQYF
TRBJ2-1 TRBV6-1 - few TGTGCCAGCGGTAAGACTATACGCTCCTACAATGAGCAGTTCTTC CASGKTIRSYNEQFF
TRBJ2-2 TRBV19 - - TGTGCCAGTAGCCATACTAGCAGGGGACTCGTCGGGGAGCTGTTTTTT CASSHTSRGLVGELFF
TRBJ2-2 TRBV9 TRBD2 few TGTGCCAGCAGCGGGACTAGTTCATGGGGCGGGGAGCTGTTTTTT CASSGTSSWGGELFF
TRBJ1-2 TRBV3-1 TRBD1 many TGTGCCAGCAGCCAGCGGGACAGGGATTTCTATGGCTACACCTTC CASSQRDRDFYGYTF
TRBJ2-5 TRBV18 - many TGTGCCAGCTCGACAGGTTGGGAGACCCAGTACTTC CASSTGWETQYF
TRBJ1-6 TRBV2 TRBD1 - TGTGCCAGCAGTGACAGGGGGTCCTATAATTCACCCCTCCACTTT CASSDRGSYNSPLHF
TRBJ2-2 TRBV7-9 TRBD2 many TGTGCCAGCAGCTTAGCGACTAGCGGGAGTATCGAGCTGTTTTTT CASSLATSGSIELFF
TRBJ1-1 TRBV4-1 - many TGCGCCAGCAGCCAGAGGGCAGGGACGAACACTGAAGCTTTCTTT CASSQRAGTNTEAFF
TRBJ2-3 TRBV10-3 - few TGTGCCATCAGTGAGGGGGCAGATACGCAGTATTTT CAISEGADTQYF
TRBJ2-3 TRBV3-1 - many TGTGCCAGCAGCTCAGGAGGGCGTGCTACGCAGTATTTT CASSSGGRATQYF